The entry below describes one T cell receptor beta chain. The data belong to a study of blood T cell repertoires in COVID-19. Profiling relied on immunoSEQ multiplex PCR, and the TCRdb table lists in-frame clones only, not all of them. Counted here are roughly 140,000 clones, more than 80% occurring once; the ten biggest clones make up around 16%. V was pared by 6 bases and J by 1 base, with 6 bases of the junction left unmatched. The CDR3 has 16 residues. Germline CDR1 is ENHRY and CDR2 is SYGVKD. The chain links TRBV10-3 to TRBJ2-2; 9 nucleotides match TRBD2. Sequencing was done on a sample of peripheral blood. The TCR was taken from a woman aged 40 to 55 with acute or convalescent COVID-19. The CDR3 sequence is CAISDLAGLNTGELFF. CDR3 nucleotide sequence: TGTGCCATCAGCGACCTAGCGGGACTGAACACCGGGGAGCTGTTTTTT.